The sequence of this T cell receptor beta chain was determined in a study of cytomegalovirus exposure and HLA in healthy donors. Study-wide background: Early on, a data release was issued that held approximately 92 million unique TCRs from HLA-typed donors.

The V and J ends lost 2 bases and 1 base respectively, with 8 bases between them. In germline, CDR1 is MNHEY, CDR2 SVGAGI. The CDR3 covers 14 residues. Points on this clone: Its antigen is still unknown.

Notes on the study in general: The study recorded 164 TCR beta chains that were cytomegalovirus-associated. Most of the TCR beta V segments (in an earlier analysis) were productive either about 87% or about 30% of the time.

Primers included in the PCR were 60 Vbeta and 13 Jbeta primers. Per the study methods: It was a later analysis that counted tens of millions of unique TCR beta chains, of which some 9.9 million were shared. Libraries were prepared by immunoSEQ multiplex PCR; TCRdb keeps only in-frame clonotypes and omits some of them. That table is the source of V, J and clone size, and D and trimming were worked out from the DNA. The data contain 100,000 to 150,000 clones, under 85% of them singletons. The rearrangement links TRBV6-5 to TRBJ1-1; tentative D call: TRBD1 (6 bases). The clonotype comes from a woman in her 40s in good health and CMV-seropositive. Sequenced: PBMCs. For the CDR3, the DNA is TGTGCCAGCAGTTACCAACAGGGGAACACTGAAGCTTTCTTT. It is translated as CASSYQQGNTEAFF.